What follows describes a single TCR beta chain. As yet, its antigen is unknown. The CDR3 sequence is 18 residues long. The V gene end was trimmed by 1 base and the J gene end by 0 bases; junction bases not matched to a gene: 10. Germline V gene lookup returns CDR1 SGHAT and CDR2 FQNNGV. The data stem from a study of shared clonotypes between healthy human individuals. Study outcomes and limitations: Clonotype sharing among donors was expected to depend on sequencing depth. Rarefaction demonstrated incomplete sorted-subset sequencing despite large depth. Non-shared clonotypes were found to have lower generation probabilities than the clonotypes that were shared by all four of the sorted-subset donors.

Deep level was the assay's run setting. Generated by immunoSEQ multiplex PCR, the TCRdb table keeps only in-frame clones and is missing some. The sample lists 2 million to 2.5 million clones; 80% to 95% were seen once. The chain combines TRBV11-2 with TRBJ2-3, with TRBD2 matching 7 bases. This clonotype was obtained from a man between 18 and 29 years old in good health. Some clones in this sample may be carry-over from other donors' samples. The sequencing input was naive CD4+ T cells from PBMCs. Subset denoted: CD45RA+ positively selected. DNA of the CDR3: TGTGCCAGCAGCTTAGGATCTACTAGCGTGTCTAGCACAGATACGCAGTATTTT. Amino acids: CASSLGSTSVSSTDTQYF.